This TCR beta chain was sequenced for a study of identical twins. TCRdb analysed the 5' RACE reads with MiXCR anew, one entry per CDR3 protein. The sample yields roughly 750,000 distinct CDR3 sequences, over 20% seen once. This clonotype has just a few counts. Germline lookup yields CDR1 DFQATT and CDR2 SNEGSKA (reference sequence). The CDR3 runs 11 residues. V was cut by 7 bases and J by 10 bases, with 14 bases left in between. In addition, the sample was reused for a study of T cells expressing NK-cell markers.

The origin of this receptor is a woman aged 18-29 years in good health. The chain joins TRBV20-1 to TRBJ2-1; D is tentatively TRBD1 or TRBD2 (5 bases each). The specimen was PBMCs. CDR3 nucleotides: TGCAGTGGCTTACGGGGCTCCGAGCAGTTCTTC. The encoded protein is CSGLRGSEQFF.